This T cell receptor beta chain is drawn from a study of metastatic and nonmetastatic thyroid tumors. All patients were untreated before thyroid surgery. This CDR3 has 15 amino acids. Per germline, CDR1 ENHRY and CDR2 SYGVKD. V lost 9 bases, J lost 3 bases, and 9 bases stayed unmatched. TCRdb recomputed clones from the PCR reads via MiXCR. The sample includes about 49,000 clones, approximately 20% of them seen just once. This clone was observed a handful of times. The identical CDR3 is also encoded by other nucleotide sequences in the sample. Sequencing was done on a sample of blood. The chain employs TRBV10-3 and TRBJ2-3; 10 positions match TRBD1. The sequence was collected from a female donor with papillary thyroid cancer or a benign thyroid nodule (not recorded which). Some clones in this sample may be carry-over from other donors' samples. CDR3 amino acids: CAIGRPGQGTDTQYF. CDR3 in DNA: TGTGCCATAGGACGACCGGGACAGGGGACAGATACGCAGTATTTT.